This T cell receptor (beta chain) is from a study of cytomegalovirus exposure and HLA in healthy donors. In the PCR, 60 Vbeta and 13 Jbeta primers were used. Repertoires were generated with immunoSEQ multiplex PCR, while TCRdb's copy carries only in-frame clones and drops some. The repertoire consists of 150,000 to 170,000 clones, with 70% to 80% occurring once and the leading ten covering less than 10%. This CDR3 contains 13 residues. Germline V gene sequence: CDR1 LGHNT, CDR2 FRNRAP. V was pared by 8 bases and J by 1 base, with 6 bases between. The specimen was PBMCs. The clonotype was recovered from a man younger than 45 in good health and CMV-seropositive. The gene calls are TRBV12-5 and TRBJ2-6; D is possibly TRBD2 (5 bases). The chain's CDR3 is CASSGSGANVLTF. In nucleotides, the CDR3 is TGTGCTAGTTCGGGGTCTGGGGCCAACGTCCTGACTTTC.